This T cell receptor beta chain appears in the sequencing data of a study of blood T cell repertoires in COVID-19. Across the whole study: Acute and convalescent COVID-19 specimens originated in the United States, Italy and Spain. Sources were T cells, B-cell-depleted T cells, or PBMCs; the material itself was cDNA or gDNA.

Germline CDR1 MNHEY, CDR2 SVGEGT. CDR3 size: 15 residues. V gave up 2 bases and J gave up 6 bases; unmatched junction bases: 5. As processed by the authors: Amplification of reference gene primers was used by the study to estimate nucleated cell counts. Sequencing was performed with immunoSEQ multiplex PCR; in TCRdb, only in-frame clones are kept and a portion is missing. The DNA was the basis for D and trimming; V, J and clone size are from that table. The sample consists of approximately 180,000 clones, approximately 83% of them appearing once. The sequence came from a man aged 55 to 70 with acute or convalescent COVID-19. The sample comprised peripheral blood. The rearrangement joins TRBV6-2 or TRBV6-3 to TRBJ1-5; 9 nucleotides agree with TRBD1. CDR3 loop: CASSYLRDRVQPQHF. The DNA for the CDR3 is TGTGCCAGCAGTTACCTCCGGGACAGGGTTCAGCCCCAGCATTTT.